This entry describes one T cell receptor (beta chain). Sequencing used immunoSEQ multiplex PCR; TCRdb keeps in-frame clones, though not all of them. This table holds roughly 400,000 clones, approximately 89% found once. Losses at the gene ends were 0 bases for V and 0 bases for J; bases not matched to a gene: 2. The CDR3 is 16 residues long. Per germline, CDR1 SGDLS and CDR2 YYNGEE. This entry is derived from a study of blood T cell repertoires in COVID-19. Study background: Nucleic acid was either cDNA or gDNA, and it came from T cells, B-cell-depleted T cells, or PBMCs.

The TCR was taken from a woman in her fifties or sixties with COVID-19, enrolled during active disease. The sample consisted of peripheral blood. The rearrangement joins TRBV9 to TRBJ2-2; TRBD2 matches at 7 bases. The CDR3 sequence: CASSVGSGANTGELFF. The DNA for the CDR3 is TGTGCCAGCAGCGTAGGAAGCGGGGCGAACACCGGGGAGCTGTTTTTT. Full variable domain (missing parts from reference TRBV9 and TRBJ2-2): DSGVTQTPKHLITATGQRVTLRCSPRSGDLSVYWYQQSLDQGLQFLIQYYNGEERAKGNILERFSAQQFPDLHSELNLSSLELGDSALYFCASSVGSGANTGELFFGEGSRLTVL.